This T cell receptor (beta chain) was captured in a study of CD8+CD57+ T cells in acquired aplastic anemia. The table lists this clonotype with a count of one. V lost 1 base to trimming and J lost 6 bases, with 10 bases between them. CDR1 and CDR2 (germline): ENHRY, SYGVKD. The CDR3 is 14 residues long. Only patients with CD8+CD57+ cell expansion on flow cytometry were chosen for sequencing. Genomic DNA provided the template from which TCR beta VDJ and CDR3 profiles were obtained. One entry per CDR3 protein results from TCRdb running MiXCR on the reads. The data show 200,000 to 250,000 distinct CDR3 sequences, with approximately 65% seen just once and roughly 64% held by the top ten.

Sample: sorted CD4+, CD8+, or CD8+CD57+ T cells (not recorded which) from PBMCs. This chain links TRBV10-3 with TRBJ1-3; tentative D call: TRBD1 (5 bases). The receptor comes from a human donor with aplastic anemia. The CDR3, as DNA: TGTGCCATCAGTGAGTTGGGGCTGGTAAACACCATATATTTT. It specifies CAISELGLVNTIYF.